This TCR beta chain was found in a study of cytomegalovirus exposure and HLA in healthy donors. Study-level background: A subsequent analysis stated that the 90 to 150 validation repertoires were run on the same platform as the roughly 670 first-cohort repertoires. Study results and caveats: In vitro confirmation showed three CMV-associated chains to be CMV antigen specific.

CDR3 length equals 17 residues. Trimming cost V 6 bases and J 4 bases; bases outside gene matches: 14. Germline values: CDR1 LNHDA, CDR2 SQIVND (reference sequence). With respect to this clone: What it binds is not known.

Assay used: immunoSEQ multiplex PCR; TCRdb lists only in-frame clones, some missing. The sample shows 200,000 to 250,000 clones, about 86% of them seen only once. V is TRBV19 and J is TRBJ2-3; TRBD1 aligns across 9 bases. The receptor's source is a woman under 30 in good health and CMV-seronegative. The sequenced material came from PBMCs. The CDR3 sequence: CASRNPRGTGQADTQYF. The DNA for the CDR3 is TGTGCCAGTAGGAACCCCCGCGGGACAGGGCAGGCAGATACGCAGTATTTT.